Listed here are 25 T cell receptor beta chains from one sample, sequenced in a study of shared clonotypes between healthy human individuals. TCRdb's table, derived via immunoSEQ multiplex PCR, lists solely in-frame clones and lacks some. The sample lists roughly 330,000 clones; about 74% were seen once. The sample consisted of memory CD4+ T cells sorted from blood. Subset defined: CD45RA-negative fraction. These receptors all stem from a man aged 25 to 40 in good health.

This sequence joins TRBV5-1 and TRBJ1-4; 8 nucleotides match TRBD1. With 1 base clipped from V and 8 bases from J, the junction kept 4 bases outside the gene matches. The CDR3 extends over 14 amino acids. Germline values: CDR1 SGHRS, CDR2 YFSETQ. CDR3 in amino acids: CASSLSGGWEKLFF. The CDR3, as DNA: TGCGCCAGCAGCTTGTCAGGGGGCTGGGAAAAACTGTTTTTT.

The chain has TRBV10-1 and TRBJ1-1, with a weak D call TRBD1 (6 bases). V lost 8 bases and J lost 8, with 33 bases in between. Germline loops: CDR1 WNHNN, CDR2 SYGVQD (reference sequence). CDR3 length equals 18 residues. CDR3 protein: CASHRAKLPRTGYQEAFF. In DNA form, the CDR3 reads TGCGCCAGCCACAGGGCAAAACTCCCTCGAACCGGGTACCAGGAAGCTTTCTTT.

This chain uses TRBV5-1 with TRBJ2-1; D might be TRBD1 (6 bases). This CDR3 contains 14 residues. The V end was cut by 0 bases, the J end by 3 bases, with 7 bases between. Looked up from germline, CDR1 is SGHRS and CDR2 is YFSETQ. The CDR3 reads CASSLEGHYNEQFF. The CDR3 region has the DNA TGCGCCAGCAGCTTGGAGGGACACTACAATGAGCAGTTCTTC. Filled out from reference TRBV5-1 and TRBJ2-1, the complete variable domain reads KAGVTQTPRYLIKTRGQQVTLSCSPISGHRSVSWYQQTPGQGLQFLFEYFSETQRNKGNFPGRFSGRQFSNSRSEMNVSTLELGDSALYLCASSLEGHYNEQFFGPGTRLTVL.

The J gene is TRBJ2-7, the V gene TRBV18; D may be TRBD2 (7 bases). Trimming pared 1 base from V and 0 bases from J, leaving 13 bases between. The CDR3 is 16 amino acids. Germline assignment: CDR1 KGHSH and CDR2 LQKENI. CDR3 in DNA: TGTGCCAGCTCACCACAGGGGGGGTTGAGCTCCTACGAGCAGTACTTC. Encoded protein: CASSPQGGLSSYEQYF.

This chain connects TRBV10-2 to TRBJ2-5; 9 nucleotides line up with TRBD2. Losses at the gene ends were 3 bases for V and 7 bases for J; bases not matched to a gene: 6. Germline V gene data show CDR1 as WSHSY and CDR2 as SAAADI. The CDR3 extends over 14 amino acids. The CDR3 loop reads CASSELAGVGTQYF. In DNA, the CDR3 is TGCGCCAGCAGTGAACTAGCGGGTGTGGGGACCCAGTACTTC.

This sequence joins TRBV5-1 and TRBJ2-1, with D possibly being TRBD1 (6 bases). Trimming removed 2 bases at V and 7 bases at J, with 13 bases between. Looked up from germline, CDR1 is SGHRS and CDR2 is YFSETQ. CDR3 length equals 14 residues. CDR3 in DNA: TGCGCCAGCAGCTTACAGGGATTCGAGAATGAGCAGTTCTTC. The encoded protein is CASSLQGFENEQFF.

This clone has just one count. The chain has TRBV28 and TRBJ2-7; 9 bases are shared with TRBD1. Germline V CDR1 and CDR2: MDHEN, SYDVKM. The junction had 10 bases not matched to a gene; V was cut back by 5 bases and J by 2 bases. The CDR3 sequence is 16 residues long. This CDR3 is CASSTINRGRAYEQYF. Written as DNA, the CDR3 is TGTGCCAGCAGTACAATCAACAGGGGGCGGGCCTACGAGCAGTACTTC.

Many counts were recorded for this clone. This sequence joins TRBV7-8 and TRBJ2-1; 11 bases align to TRBD2. The germline gives CDR1 SGHVS, CDR2 FQNEAQ. The CDR3 loop spans 19 amino acids. Trimming cost V 4 bases and J 4 bases; bases outside gene matches: 15. The CDR3 here is CASSSPVSGRASKYNEQFF. CDR3 DNA sequence: TGTGCCAGCAGCTCCCCGGTTAGCGGGAGGGCTAGTAAATACAATGAGCAGTTCTTC.

V is TRBV5-1 and J is TRBJ1-1; the D is unclear. V lost 0 bases, J lost 4 bases, and 10 bases lay in between. CDR1 and CDR2 (germline): SGHRS, YFSETQ. CDR3 length: 14 amino acids. The CDR3, as DNA: TGCGCCAGCAGCTTGGGCCGGATGAGCACTGAAGCTTTCTTT. It encodes CASSLGRMSTEAFF.

This clone has just one count. The V call is TRBV27, the J call TRBJ1-5; D remains unclear. Germline V CDR1 and CDR2: MNHEY, SMNVEV (reference sequence). CDR3 length equals 14 residues. V was shortened by 3 bases and J by 0 bases, with 6 bases between the two germline ends. The DNA of the CDR3 is TGTGCCAGCAGTTTGGCCGATAGCAATCAGCCCCAGCATTTT. This codes for CASSLADSNQPQHF.

This clone came up a few times. Other DNA sequences of this sample code for an identical CDR3. The chain uses TRBV10-3 and TRBJ2-7; unclear D gene. CDR1 and CDR2 from the germline V gene are ENHRY and SYGVKD. Trimming shortened V by 1 base and J by 7 bases, and 5 bases separated the two germline ends. This CDR3 is built from 11 residues. The CDR3 DNA sequence: TGTGCCATCAGTGAGTTGGGAGAGCAGTACTTC. It yields the protein CAISELGEQYF.

CDR3 residues: CASSLEAASNSGNTIYF. Here the CDR3 DNA reads TGTGCCAGCAGCTTGGAGGCCGCCTCAAACTCTGGAAACACCATATATTTT. The V and J genes are TRBV5-6 and TRBJ1-3; D remains ambiguous. V was pared by 0 bases and J by 0 bases, with 13 bases between. The germline CDR1 and CDR2 sequences are SGHDT and YYEEEE. There are 17 residues in the CDR3.

The CDR3 DNA is TGTGCCAGCAGCTTGGACCGCCGGAGTGGCTACACCTTC. Its protein is CASSLDRRSGYTF. This chain uses TRBV5-8 with TRBJ1-2; D is undetermined. This CDR3 spans 13 amino acids. V lost 0 bases and J 7 bases, leaving 10 bases between the germline ends. CDR1 SGHTS and CDR2 YDEGEE come from the germline V gene.

The sample holds a few counts of this clone. J is TRBJ2-1 and V is TRBV5-1; weak D call: TRBD2 (5 bases). The V end lost 5 bases, the J end lost 8 bases, and 23 bases lay between the germline ends. CDR1 and CDR2 (germline): SGHRS, YFSETQ. The CDR3 extends over 16 amino acids. CDR3 in amino acids: CASSYRDATRNYEQFF. CDR3 DNA sequence: TGCGCCAGCAGTTATCGGGATGCAACGCGGAACTATGAGCAGTTCTTC.

This chain connects TRBV5-1 to TRBJ1-1; D is perhaps TRBD1 (5 bases). From germline, CDR1 is SGHRS and CDR2 YFSETQ. Trimming took off 2 bases at V and 7 bases at J, with 15 bases between the two ends. The CDR3 covers 14 residues. Written as DNA, the CDR3 is TGCGCCAGCAGCTTTTTAGGGGTCGTGGGTGAAGCTTTCTTT. It codes for CASSFLGVVGEAFF.

The chain uses TRBV20-1 and TRBJ2-7, with D possibly being TRBD1 or TRBD2 (5 bases each). The germline V gene encodes CDR1 DFQATT and CDR2 SNEGSKA (reference sequence). Trimming left V 5 bases short and J 3 bases short, with 8 bases between. This CDR3 region has 11 residues. CDR3 residues: CSAGTDYEQYF. CDR3 nucleotide sequence: TGCAGTGCTGGGACGGACTACGAGCAGTACTTC.

The sample holds many counts of this clone. The CDR3 here is CASSFSGSETQYF. In nucleotides, the CDR3 is TGCGCCAGCAGCTTCTCAGGCTCAGAGACCCAGTACTTC. J is TRBJ2-5 and V is TRBV5-1; D gene ambiguous. Germline values: CDR1 SGHRS, CDR2 YFSETQ. The ends were cut back, 2 bases at V and 4 bases at J, with 9 bases in the middle. This CDR3 region has 13 residues.

The V call is TRBV5-1, the J call TRBJ2-5, with D unclear. The V gene's germline CDR1 is SGHRS and CDR2 YFSETQ. The V and J ends lost 4 bases and 1 base respectively, with 11 bases between them. CDR3 length: 14 amino acids. The CDR3 DNA follows: TGCGCCAGCAGCAACGGGCAGCCCCAAGAGACCCAGTACTTC. It yields the protein CASSNGQPQETQYF.

The V call is TRBV11-2, the J call TRBJ2-2, with D uncertain. Germline CDR1 reads SGHAT; CDR2 reads FQNNGV. Trimming stripped 5 bases from V and 2 bases from J, with 15 bases between. CDR3 length: 16 amino acids. CDR3 protein: CASSPSIRRNTGELFF. The CDR3 nucleotides read TGTGCCAGCAGCCCCTCCATCAGGAGAAACACCGGGGAGCTGTTTTTT.

The chain employs TRBV5-6 and TRBJ1-5; D gene ambiguous. Germline CDR1 SGHDT, CDR2 YYEEEE. The CDR3 has 16 amino acids. V was clipped by 1 base and J by 1 base, with 12 bases between them. The chain's CDR3 is CASSLNTAKSNQPQHF. The CDR3 region has the DNA TGTGCCAGCAGCTTGAATACAGCAAAGAGCAATCAGCCCCAGCATTTT.

This clone has more than one count but fewer than ten. The chain links TRBV2 to TRBJ2-5; D is undetermined. There are 12 residues in the CDR3. CDR1 is SNHLY and CDR2 is FYNNEI in the germline V gene. V was cut by 5 bases and J by 5 bases, with 9 bases left in between. CDR3 protein: CASSKAVETQYF. In DNA form, the CDR3 reads TGTGCCAGCAGTAAGGCAGTGGAGACCCAGTACTTC.

The chain joins TRBV2 to TRBJ2-1; 13 bases align to TRBD2. V dropped 7 bases and J dropped 9; count of bases not matched to a gene: 6. The CDR3 has 14 residues. Looked up from germline, CDR1 is SNHLY and CDR2 is FYNNEI. The CDR3 reads CASTTSGRVGEQFF. The CDR3 coding sequence is TGTGCCAGCACCACTAGCGGGAGGGTGGGTGAGCAGTTCTTC.

V is TRBV18 and J is TRBJ2-7; D is unclear. The CDR3 runs to 13 residues. Trimming removed 3 bases from V and 4 bases from J, with 10 bases in between. Germline CDR1 and CDR2: KGHSH and LQKENI. CDR3 nucleotide sequence: TGTGCCAGCTCACCCCAAGTGGAGTACGAGCAGTACTTC. Translation gives CASSPQVEYEQYF.

This sequence joins TRBV7-8 and TRBJ2-6, with a weak D call TRBD1 (6 bases). Trimming cost V 4 bases and J 0 bases, with 13 bases left between them. The CDR3 runs to 17 residues. The germline V gene has CDR1 SGHVS and CDR2 FQNEAQ. Here the CDR3 DNA reads TGTGCCAGCAGCTCAAACAGGGTCCGCTCTGGGGCCAACGTCCTGACTTTC. Residues: CASSSNRVRSGANVLTF.

This clone came up a few times. The CDR3 here is CASRPGPNNEQFF. CDR3 coding DNA: TGCGCCAGCAGGCCGGGGCCCAACAATGAGCAGTTCTTC. The genes are TRBV5-1 and TRBJ2-1; D could derive from TRBD1 or TRBD2 (5 bases each). Germline loops: CDR1 SGHRS, CDR2 YFSETQ. This CDR3 has 13 amino acids. The ends were cut back, 5 bases at V and 5 bases at J, with 11 bases in the middle.